The 13 T cell receptor beta chains in this list originate from one sample, sequenced in a study of beta chain features in type 1 diabetes (dated 2018 in TCRdb). Here is what the overall study found, with its caveats: Type 1 diabetes patients showed a moderate but significant shortening of TCRB CDR3 length in all four CD4+ subsets.

Libraries were built with the immunoSEQ multiplex PCR assay. The High Capacity cDNA Reverse Transcription Kit was used to reverse transcribe all of the isolated RNA, meaning that expressed TCRB transcripts were what got sequenced. In its TCRdb copy, this immuneACCESS table keeps in-frame sequences only and misses some clones. Where compared with another copy, unresolved V genes explain less than half of these, and the others have no known cause. For this sample the table gives 95,000 to 150,000 clones, of which around 17% were detected only once. Around 2.5% of the sample belongs to the ten largest clones. No cognate antigen is known for these TCRs. Specimen: central memory CD4+ T cells from blood. These receptors came from a man younger than 45 with type 1 diabetes.

This clone occurred a few times. The chain combines TRBV29-1 with TRBJ2-2; TRBD1 matches 7 bases. With 6 bases clipped from V and 6 bases from J, the junction kept 10 bases outside the gene matches. In germline, CDR1 is SQVTM, CDR2 ANQGSEA. The CDR3 is 14 amino acids. The CDR3 sequence: CSVMGQLGAGELFF. The CDR3 bases are TGCAGCGTGATGGGACAGCTGGGAGCCGGGGAGCTGTTTTTT.

This clone was found a few times. The chain links TRBV5-1 to TRBJ1-5; tentative D call: TRBD1 (6 bases). The germline V and J ends were trimmed by 2 bases and 6 bases, with 15 bases remaining between them. Germline V gives CDR1 SGHRS, CDR2 YFSETQ. The CDR3 runs 15 residues. CDR3 sequence (DNA): TGCGCCAGCAGCTTAACGGGGGCTGTATCTCAGCCCCAGCATTTT. It is translated as CASSLTGAVSQPQHF.

The chain links TRBV5-1 to TRBJ2-6, with no clear D. Germline values: CDR1 SGHRS, CDR2 YFSETQ. The CDR3 totals 18 residues. The V end was cut by 1 base, the J end by 2 bases, with 16 bases between. CDR3 DNA: TGCGCCAGCAGCTTGAAGGTCCCAGGCGCGACTGGGGCCAACGTCCTGACTTTC. It encodes CASSLKVPGATGANVLTF.

This clone turned up a few times. CDR3 region: CSVRTSGGEQYF. CDR3 sequence (DNA): TGCAGCGTCCGGACTAGCGGGGGCGAGCAGTACTTC. The chain recombines TRBV29-1 with TRBJ2-7; 13 nucleotides line up with TRBD2. Looked up from germline, CDR1 is SQVTM and CDR2 is ANQGSEA. V shed 6 bases and J 6 bases; nucleotides not matched to a gene: 2. This CDR3 region has 12 residues.

A few counts support this clone. This chain's CDR3 is CASSLGSSTGEKLFF. The CDR3 region has the DNA TGTGCCAGCAGCTTAGGGTCTTCCACAGGTGAAAAACTGTTTTTT. The chain links TRBV7-8 to TRBJ1-4; D possibly corresponds to TRBD1 (5 bases). There are 15 residues in the CDR3. From germline, CDR1 is SGHVS and CDR2 FQNEAQ. V lost 1 base, J lost 7 bases, and 13 bases lay in between.

This rearrangement joins TRBV5-4 to TRBJ2-1; D is possibly TRBD1 (6 bases). Germline CDR1 reads SGHNT; CDR2 reads YYREEE (reference sequence). The CDR3 runs 13 residues. Trimming stripped 6 bases from V and 3 bases from J, with 10 bases between. The CDR3 spells CASTKTGYNEQFF. The CDR3 coding sequence is TGTGCCAGCACCAAGACAGGCTACAATGAGCAGTTCTTC.

The chain links TRBV12-5 to TRBJ1-2; D call uncertain. CDR3 size: 14 residues. Germline values: CDR1 LGHNT, CDR2 FRNRAP. The V end was cut by 6 bases, the J end by 7 bases, with 18 bases between. CDR3 DNA: TGTGCTAGTGGCAACCATCCTGGGCATTTTGGCTACACCTTC. This sequence encodes CASGNHPGHFGYTF.

This clone came up a few times. V usage is TRBV9 and J usage is TRBJ1-3, with D tentatively TRBD1 (6 bases). V lost 4 bases, J lost 3 bases, and 11 bases lay in between. The CDR3 extends over 14 amino acids. Germline assignment: CDR1 SGDLS and CDR2 YYNGEE. The CDR3 here is CASSPQGLGNTIYF. The CDR3 DNA reads TGTGCCAGCAGCCCCCAGGGGCTTGGAAACACCATATATTTT.

This chain connects TRBV9 to TRBJ2-3; D gene ambiguous. The germline V gene encodes CDR1 SGDLS and CDR2 YYNGEE. The CDR3 spans 12 residues. Trimming took 0 bases from V and 5 from J, leaving 4 bases between them. The CDR3 region has the DNA TGTGCCAGCAGCGTAGGCCAAGATACGCAGTATTTT. Its translation: CASSVGQDTQYF.

Only a few counts were recorded for this clone. The chain combines TRBV15 with TRBJ2-5; 8 nucleotides match TRBD2. Trimming removed 0 bases from V and 5 bases from J; junction bases left unmatched: 8. The CDR3 extends over 16 amino acids. The germline gives CDR1 LNHNV, CDR2 YYDKDF (reference sequence). This CDR3 is CATSRDKAAGGETQYF. The CDR3 region has the DNA TGTGCCACCAGCAGAGATAAGGCCGCGGGGGGTGAGACCCAGTACTTC.

This clone has only a few counts. The chain couples TRBV4-3 to TRBJ1-5; D remains unclear. The V gene's germline CDR1 is LGHNA and CDR2 YSLEER. The CDR3 length is 15 residues. Trimming removed 0 bases from V and 7 bases from J, with 13 bases in between. CDR3 sequence: CASSQDLQSKQPQHF. CDR3 nucleotide sequence: TGCGCCAGCAGCCAAGATTTACAGTCCAAGCAGCCCCAGCATTTT.

The chain has TRBV4-3 and TRBJ2-1, with D unclear. Germline V gives CDR1 LGHNA, CDR2 YSLEER. Trimming stripped 0 bases from V and 6 bases from J, with 12 bases between. This CDR3 contains 15 residues. As DNA, the CDR3 is TGCGCCAGCAGCCAAGATTCGGCAGCCGCCAATGAGCAGTTCTTC. Translation gives CASSQDSAAANEQFF.

The V call is TRBV5-1, the J call TRBJ2-3; D is perhaps TRBD1 (5 bases). CDR3 length equals 13 residues. The V and J ends lost 0 bases and 5 bases respectively, with 7 bases between them. Germline assignment: CDR1 SGHRS and CDR2 YFSETQ. Here the CDR3 reads CASSLDRLDTQYF. CDR3 bases: TGCGCCAGCAGCTTGGACAGGTTAGATACGCAGTATTTT.